These T cell receptor beta chains were read from a single sample in a study of identical twins. TCRdb fed the 5' RACE reads into MiXCR, producing one record per CDR3 protein. The sample comprises a few hundred thousand distinct CDR3 sequences, 24% of which are singletons, and about 3% rests with the top ten. The same data also went into a second study, on T cells expressing NK-cell markers.

Sequenced sample: CD4+ T cells sorted from blood. The source of these receptors is a woman aged 18-29 years in good health. The CDR3 runs from the conserved cysteine through the conserved F or W. A D gene is named only where the DNA matches it firmly. Clone size, where shown, is once, few, many, or a class for clones that have expanded.

few,TRBV9,TRBD1,TRBJ2-1,TGTGCCAGCAGCCTCCTGGGGGGACAGGTGTTCTTC,CASSLLGGQVFF
.,TRBV5-1,.,TRBJ2-7,TGCGCCAGCAGCGCGGCCGACTCCTACGAGCAGTACTTC,CASSAADSYEQYF
.,TRBV7-2,.,TRBJ2-1,TGTGCCAGCAGCTCCCCGAGGGACTGGAGCTCCTACAATGAGCAGTTCTTC,CASSSPRDWSSYNEQFF
few,TRBV5-1,TRBD1,TRBJ2-1,TGCGCCAGCAGCTTGGGAACAGGGGGCGCGTACAATGAGCAGTTCTTC,CASSLGTGGAYNEQFF
.,TRBV7-9,.,TRBJ2-1,TGTGCCAGCAGCTTTGGTCGGGGGGCTTACGATGAGCAGTTCTTC,CASSFGRGAYDEQFF
once,TRBV11-1,.,TRBJ2-7,TGTGCCAGCAGCTTAGACTATAGGGTCAGGCCCAGTGTGGGATCCTCCTACGAGCAGTACTTC,CASSLDYRVRPSVGSSYEQYF
.,TRBV7-9,.,TRBJ1-1,TGTGCCAGCAGCGACGGACGGAGGATGAACACTGAAGCTTTCTTT,CASSDGRRMNTEAFF
few,TRBV18,.,TRBJ2-7,TGTGCCAGCTCACCACCACGGGCCGAGCAGTACTTC,CASSPPRAEQYF
.,TRBV7-8,.,TRBJ2-3,TGTGCCAGCAGCCAACACAGGGATACGCAGTATTTT,CASSQHRDTQYF
.,TRBV15,.,TRBJ2-4,TGTGCCACCAGCAGAGATTTGAGGGATCGCAACATTCAGTACTTC,CATSRDLRDRNIQYF
.,TRBV7-9,.,TRBJ1-6,TGTGCCAGCAGCTTAGGAGGGGGACGGGGGTCACCCCTCCACTTT,CASSLGGGRGSPLHF
.,TRBV6-5,.,TRBJ2-7,TGTGCCAGCAGTTCATTAGCGACCCCCTGGGAGCAGTACTTC,CASSSLATPWEQYF
.,TRBV5-1,.,TRBJ2-1,TGCGCCAGCAGCTTGAAGAGCGCTAGCTCCTACAATGAGCAGTTCTTC,CASSLKSASSYNEQFF
few,TRBV9,.,TRBJ1-1,TGTGCCAGCAGCGTAGTAGGCAGCCAGAACACTGAAGCTTTCTTT,CASSVVGSQNTEAFF
.,TRBV12-3/TRBV12-4,TRBD1,TRBJ2-1,TGTGCCAGCAGCTTAGAACAGGGGTATGAGCAGTTCTTC,CASSLEQGYEQFF
.,TRBV5-6,TRBD1,TRBJ2-7,TGTGCCAGCAGCGGGGGGACAGGACTGTTCTACGAGCAGTACTTC,CASSGGTGLFYEQYF
.,TRBV6-1,TRBD1,TRBJ1-2,TGTGCCAGCAGTCGGGGGACAGCCTATGGCTACACCTTC,CASSRGTAYGYTF
once,TRBV3-1,.,TRBJ2-3,TGTGCCAGCAGCCAAGTTCCGGGGAGCACAGATACGCAGTATTTT,CASSQVPGSTDTQYF
.,TRBV2,TRBD2,TRBJ2-7,TGTGCCAGCTCCCCCGGGGGGATGGTAGCGGGAGATTACGAGCAGTACTTC,CASSPGGMVAGDYEQYF
few,TRBV20-1,.,TRBJ2-5,TGCAGTGCTTACCACCCCCAGGGGAGAGAGACCCAGTACTTC,CSAYHPQGRETQYF
few,TRBV5-1,.,TRBJ2-3,TGCGCCAGCAACGGGGACCCTAGCACAGATACGCAGTATTTT,CASNGDPSTDTQYF
.,TRBV3-1,TRBD2,TRBJ2-1,TGTGCCAGCAGCCAATTCGGAGCGGGGGGGCCTCAGGAGCAGTTCTTC,CASSQFGAGGPQEQFF
.,TRBV9,TRBD2,TRBJ2-2,TGTGCCAGCAGCGTGTGGGGGACTAGCGGAAACACCGGGGAGCTGTTTTTT,CASSVWGTSGNTGELFF
few,TRBV2,TRBD1,TRBJ2-7,TGTGCCAGCAGTGGGACAGGTTCCCCCCAGGAGCAGTACTTC,CASSGTGSPQEQYF
few,TRBV14,.,TRBJ1-2,TGTGCCAGCAGCCTTAGGACAGCTAACTATGGCTACACCTTC,CASSLRTANYGYTF
.,TRBV10-3,.,TRBJ2-7,TGTGCCATCGGGGACGGCGGAGGGAGCCCCAACTACGAGCAGTACTTC,CAIGDGGGSPNYEQYF
.,TRBV5-1,.,TRBJ2-6,TGCGCCAGCAGCTTGGAGACAGCCGGGGCCAACGTCCTGACTTTC,CASSLETAGANVLTF